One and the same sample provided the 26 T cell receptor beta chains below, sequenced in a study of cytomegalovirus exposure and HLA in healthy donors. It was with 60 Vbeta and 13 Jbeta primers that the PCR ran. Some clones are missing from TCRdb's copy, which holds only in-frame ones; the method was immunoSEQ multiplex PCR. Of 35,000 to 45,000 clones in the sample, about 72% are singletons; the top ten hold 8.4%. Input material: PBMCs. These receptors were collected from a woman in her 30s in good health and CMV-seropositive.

The DNA for the CDR3 is TGTGCCAGTAGTATAGGGGGGCTCGGCGGGGAGCTGTTTTTT. Translating gives CASSIGGLGGELFF. The chain links TRBV19 to TRBJ2-2, with D possibly matching TRBD1 (6 bases). Trimming shortened V by 1 base and J by 7 bases, and 10 bases separated the two germline ends. Germline V lookup: CDR1 LNHDA, CDR2 SQIVND (reference sequence). There are 14 residues in the CDR3.

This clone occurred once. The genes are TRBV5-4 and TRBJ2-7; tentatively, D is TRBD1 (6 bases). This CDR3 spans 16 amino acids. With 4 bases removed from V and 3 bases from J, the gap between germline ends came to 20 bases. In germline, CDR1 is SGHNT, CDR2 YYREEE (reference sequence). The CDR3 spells CASSALRGAGVYEQYF. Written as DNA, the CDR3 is TGTGCCAGCAGCGCCCTTAGAGGGGCAGGGGTCTACGAGCAGTACTTC. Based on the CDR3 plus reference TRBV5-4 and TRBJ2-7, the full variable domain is ETGVTQSPTHLIKTRGQQVTLRCSSQSGHNTVSWYQQALGQGPQFIFQYYREEENGRGNFPPRFSGLQFPNYSSELNVNALELDDSALYLCASSALRGAGVYEQYFGPGTRLTVT.

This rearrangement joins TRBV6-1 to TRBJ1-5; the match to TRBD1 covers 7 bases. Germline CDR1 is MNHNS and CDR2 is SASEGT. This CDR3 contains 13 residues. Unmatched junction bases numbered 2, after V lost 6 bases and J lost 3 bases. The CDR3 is CASSGTDNQPQHF. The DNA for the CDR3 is TGTGCCAGCAGCGGGACAGACAATCAGCCCCAGCATTTT.

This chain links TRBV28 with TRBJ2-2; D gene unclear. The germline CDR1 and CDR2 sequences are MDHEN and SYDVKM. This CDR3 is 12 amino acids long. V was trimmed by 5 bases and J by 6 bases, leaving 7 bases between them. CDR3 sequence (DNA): TGTGCCAGCAGTCTTCGTCCCGGGGAGCTGTTTTTT. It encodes CASSLRPGELFF.

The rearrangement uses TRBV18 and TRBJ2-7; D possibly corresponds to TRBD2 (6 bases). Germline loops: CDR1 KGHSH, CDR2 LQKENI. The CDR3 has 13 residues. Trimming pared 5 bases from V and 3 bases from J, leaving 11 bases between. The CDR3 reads CASSSGEHYEQYF. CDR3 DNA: TGTGCCAGCTCATCGGGAGAACACTACGAGCAGTACTTC.

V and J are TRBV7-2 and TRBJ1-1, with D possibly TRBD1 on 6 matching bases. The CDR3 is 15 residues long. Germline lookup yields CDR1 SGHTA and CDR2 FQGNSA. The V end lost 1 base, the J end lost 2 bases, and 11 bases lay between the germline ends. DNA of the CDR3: TGTGCCAGCAGCTTAGAGTGGGGGCGAAACACTGAAGCTTTCTTT. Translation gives CASSLEWGRNTEAFF.

CDR3 in amino acids: CASGRSPYEQYF. The CDR3 DNA reads as TGTGCCAGCGGGAGGAGCCCCTACGAGCAGTACTTC. The chain joins TRBV7-8 to TRBJ2-5; TRBD2 is a possible D gene (6 bases). The J call may not be correct, given that the DNA end is closer to TRBJ2-7. The CDR3 has 12 residues. CDR1 is SGHVS, CDR2 FQNEAQ, per germline.

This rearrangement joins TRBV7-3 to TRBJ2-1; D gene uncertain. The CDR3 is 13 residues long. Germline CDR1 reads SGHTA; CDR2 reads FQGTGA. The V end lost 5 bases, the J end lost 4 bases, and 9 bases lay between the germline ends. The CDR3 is CASSRSDYNEQFF. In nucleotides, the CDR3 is TGTGCCAGCAGCCGCTCAGATTACAATGAGCAGTTCTTC.

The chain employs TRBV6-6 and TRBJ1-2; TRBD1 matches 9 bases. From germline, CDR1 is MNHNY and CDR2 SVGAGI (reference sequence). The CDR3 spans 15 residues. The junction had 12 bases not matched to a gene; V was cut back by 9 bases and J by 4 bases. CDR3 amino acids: CASLITDRGVYGYTF. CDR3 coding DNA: TGTGCCAGTTTAATAACCGACAGGGGGGTCTATGGCTACACCTTC.

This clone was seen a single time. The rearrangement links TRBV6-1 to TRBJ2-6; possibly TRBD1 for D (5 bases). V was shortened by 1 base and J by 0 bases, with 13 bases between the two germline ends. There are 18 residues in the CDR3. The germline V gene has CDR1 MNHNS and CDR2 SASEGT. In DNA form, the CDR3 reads TGTGCCAGCAGTGAAGGGTATGCAGGGTACTCTGGGGCCAACGTCCTGACTTTC. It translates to CASSEGYAGYSGANVLTF.

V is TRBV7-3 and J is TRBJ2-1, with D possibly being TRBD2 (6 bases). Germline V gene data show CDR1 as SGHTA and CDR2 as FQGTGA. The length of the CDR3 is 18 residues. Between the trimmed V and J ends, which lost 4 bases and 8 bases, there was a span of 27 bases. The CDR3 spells CASSSNGRDSGGNDEQFF. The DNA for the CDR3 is TGTGCCAGCAGCTCCAACGGCCGGGACTCCGGGGGAAACGATGAGCAGTTCTTC.

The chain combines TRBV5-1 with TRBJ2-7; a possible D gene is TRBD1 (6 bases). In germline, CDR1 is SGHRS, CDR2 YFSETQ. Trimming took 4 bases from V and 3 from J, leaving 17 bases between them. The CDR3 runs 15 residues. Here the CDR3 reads CASSPPDRSNYEQYF. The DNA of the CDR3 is TGCGCCAGCAGCCCGCCAGACAGGAGTAACTACGAGCAGTACTTC.

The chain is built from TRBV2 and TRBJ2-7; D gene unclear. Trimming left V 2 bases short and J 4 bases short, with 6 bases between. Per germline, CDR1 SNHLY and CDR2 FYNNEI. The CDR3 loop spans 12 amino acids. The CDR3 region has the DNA TGTGCCAGCAGTGAAAATTCTTACGAGCAGTACTTC. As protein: CASSENSYEQYF.

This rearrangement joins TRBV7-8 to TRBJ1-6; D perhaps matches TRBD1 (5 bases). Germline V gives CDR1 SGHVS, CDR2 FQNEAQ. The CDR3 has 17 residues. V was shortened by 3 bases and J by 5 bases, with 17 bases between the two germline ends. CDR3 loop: CASSLGQPGNHNSPLHF. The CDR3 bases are TGTGCCAGCAGCTTGGGGCAGCCTGGAAATCATAATTCACCCCTCCACTTT.

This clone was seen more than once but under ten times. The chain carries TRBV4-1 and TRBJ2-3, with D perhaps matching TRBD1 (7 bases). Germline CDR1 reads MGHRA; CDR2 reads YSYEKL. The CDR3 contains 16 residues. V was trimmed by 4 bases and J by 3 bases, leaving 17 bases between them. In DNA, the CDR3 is TGCGCCAGCAGCCCGCCAGGGGGGAGGTTGACAGATACGCAGTATTTT. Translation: CASSPPGGRLTDTQYF.

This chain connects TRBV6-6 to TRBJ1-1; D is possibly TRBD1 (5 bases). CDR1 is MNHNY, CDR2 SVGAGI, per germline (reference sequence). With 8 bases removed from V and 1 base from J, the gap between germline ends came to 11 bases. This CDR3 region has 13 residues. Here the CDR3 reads CASALGQNTEAFF. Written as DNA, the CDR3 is TGTGCCAGCGCTCTGGGGCAGAACACTGAAGCTTTCTTT.

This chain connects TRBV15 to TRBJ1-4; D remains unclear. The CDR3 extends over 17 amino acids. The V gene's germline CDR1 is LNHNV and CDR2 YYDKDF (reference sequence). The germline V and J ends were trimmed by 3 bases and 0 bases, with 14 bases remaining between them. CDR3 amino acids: CATSRQILTATNEKLFF. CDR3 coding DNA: TGTGCCACCAGCAGGCAAATTCTCACTGCAACTAATGAAAAACTGTTTTTT. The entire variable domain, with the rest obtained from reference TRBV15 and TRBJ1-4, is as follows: DAMVIQNPRYQVTQFGKPVTLSCSQTLNHNVMYWYQQKSSQAPKLLFHYYDKDFNNEADTPDNFQSRRPNTSFCFLDIRSPGLGDTAMYLCATSRQILTATNEKLFFGSGTQLSVL.

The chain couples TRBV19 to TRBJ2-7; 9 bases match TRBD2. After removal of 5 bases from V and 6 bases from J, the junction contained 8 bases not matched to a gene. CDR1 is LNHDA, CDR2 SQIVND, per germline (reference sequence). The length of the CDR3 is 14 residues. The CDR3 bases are TGTGCCAGTAGTTTGCTAGCGGGATATGGCGAGCAGTACTTC. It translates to CASSLLAGYGEQYF.

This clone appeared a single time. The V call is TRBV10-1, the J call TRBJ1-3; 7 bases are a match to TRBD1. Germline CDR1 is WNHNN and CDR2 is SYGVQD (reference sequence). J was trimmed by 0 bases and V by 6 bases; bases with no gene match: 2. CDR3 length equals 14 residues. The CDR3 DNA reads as TGCGCCAGCAGCCGGGACAGCTCTGGAAACACCATATATTTT. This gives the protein CASSRDSSGNTIYF.

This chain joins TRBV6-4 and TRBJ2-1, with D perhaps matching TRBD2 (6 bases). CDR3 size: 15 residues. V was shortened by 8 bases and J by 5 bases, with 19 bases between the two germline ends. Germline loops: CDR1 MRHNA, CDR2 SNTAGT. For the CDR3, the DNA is TGTGCCAGCCGGAGGCGGGAAACACTAGACAATGAGCAGTTCTTC. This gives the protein CASRRRETLDNEQFF.

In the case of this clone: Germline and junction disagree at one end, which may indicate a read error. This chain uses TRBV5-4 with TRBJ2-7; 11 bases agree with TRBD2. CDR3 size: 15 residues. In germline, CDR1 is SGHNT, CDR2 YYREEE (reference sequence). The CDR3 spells CPSSPGTSGFYEQYF. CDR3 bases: TGTCCCAGCAGCCCGGGGACTAGCGGATTCTACGAGCAGTACTTC.

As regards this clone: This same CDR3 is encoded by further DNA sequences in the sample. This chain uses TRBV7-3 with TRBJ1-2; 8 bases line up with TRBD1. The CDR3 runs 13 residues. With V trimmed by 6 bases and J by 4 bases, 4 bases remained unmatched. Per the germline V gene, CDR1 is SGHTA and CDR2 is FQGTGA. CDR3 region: CASSPGGGYGYTF. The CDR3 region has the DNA TGTGCCAGCAGTCCAGGGGGCGGCTATGGCTACACCTTC. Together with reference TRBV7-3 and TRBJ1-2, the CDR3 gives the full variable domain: GAGVSQTPSNKVTEKGKYVELRCDPISGHTALYWYRQSLGQGPEFLIYFQGTGAADDSGLPNDRFFAVRPEGSVSTLKIQRTERGDSAVYLCASSPGGGYGYTFGSGTRLTVV.

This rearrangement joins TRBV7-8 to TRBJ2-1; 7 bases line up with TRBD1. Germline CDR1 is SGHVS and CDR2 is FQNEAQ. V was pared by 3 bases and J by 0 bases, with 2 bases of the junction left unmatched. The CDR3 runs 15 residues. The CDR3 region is CASSFRQGSYNEQFF. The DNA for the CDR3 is TGTGCCAGCAGCTTTCGACAGGGCTCCTACAATGAGCAGTTCTTC.

CDR3 in amino acids: CASSRDRTSYEQYF. The CDR3 DNA sequence: TGTGCCAGCAGTCGCGACAGGACCTCCTACGAGCAGTACTTC. The chain recombines TRBV6-6 with TRBJ2-7, with D tentatively TRBD1 (6 bases). Germline CDR1 is MNHNY and CDR2 is SVGAGI (reference sequence). Trimming removed 5 bases at V and 0 bases at J, with 11 bases between. The CDR3 extends over 14 amino acids.

CDR3 nucleotide sequence: TGTGCCGTCACCAGGGACAGGGGGGACGAGCAGTTCTTC. Protein sequence: CAVTRDRGDEQFF. The chain joins TRBV25-1 to TRBJ2-1; 11 nucleotides match TRBD1. There are 13 residues in the CDR3. Germline V gene lookup returns CDR1 MGHDK and CDR2 SYGVNS. J was trimmed by 10 bases and V by 11 bases; bases with no gene match: 10. The full variable domain, in which reference TRBV25-1 and TRBJ2-1 provide the parts outside the CDR3, is EADIYQTPRYLVIGTGKKITLECSQTMGHDKMYWYQQDPGMELHLIHYSYGVNSTEKGDLSSESTVSRIRTEHFPLTLESARPSHTSQYLCAVTRDRGDEQFFGPGTRLTVL.

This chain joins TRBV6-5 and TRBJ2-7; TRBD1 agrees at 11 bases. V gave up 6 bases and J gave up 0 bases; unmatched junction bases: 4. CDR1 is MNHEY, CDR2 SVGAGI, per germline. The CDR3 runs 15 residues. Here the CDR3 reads CASRYGTGGSYEQYF. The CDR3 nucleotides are TGTGCCAGCAGGTACGGGACAGGGGGCTCCTACGAGCAGTACTTC.